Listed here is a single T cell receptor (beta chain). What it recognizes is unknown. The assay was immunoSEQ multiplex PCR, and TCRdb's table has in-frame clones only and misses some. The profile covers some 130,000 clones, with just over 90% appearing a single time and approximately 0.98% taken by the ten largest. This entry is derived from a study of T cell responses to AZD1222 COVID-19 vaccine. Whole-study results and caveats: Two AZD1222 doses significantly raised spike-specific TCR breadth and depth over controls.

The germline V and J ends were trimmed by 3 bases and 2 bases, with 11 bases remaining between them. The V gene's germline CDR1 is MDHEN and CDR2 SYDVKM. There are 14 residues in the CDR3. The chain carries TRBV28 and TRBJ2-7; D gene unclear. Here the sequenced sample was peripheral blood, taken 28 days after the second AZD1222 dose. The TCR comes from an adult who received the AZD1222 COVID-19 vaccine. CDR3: CASSFVGRAYEQYF. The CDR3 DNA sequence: TGTGCCAGCAGTTTTGTCGGCAGAGCCTACGAGCAGTACTTC.